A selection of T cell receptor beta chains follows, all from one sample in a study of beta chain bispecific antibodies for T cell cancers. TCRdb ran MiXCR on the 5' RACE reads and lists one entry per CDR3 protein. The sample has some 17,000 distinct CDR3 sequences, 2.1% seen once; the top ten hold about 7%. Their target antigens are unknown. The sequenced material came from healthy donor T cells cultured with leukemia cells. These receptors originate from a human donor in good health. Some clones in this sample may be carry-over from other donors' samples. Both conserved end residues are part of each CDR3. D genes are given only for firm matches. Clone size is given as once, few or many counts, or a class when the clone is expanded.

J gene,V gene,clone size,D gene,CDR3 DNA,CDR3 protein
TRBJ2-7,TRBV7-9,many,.,TGTGCCAGCAGCGCTGGGACTTTAAGCTCCTACGAGCAGTACTTC,CASSAGTLSSYEQYF
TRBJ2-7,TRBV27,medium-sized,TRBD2,TGTGCCAGCGCTTCTAGCGGGGGGACCGCATACGAGCAGTACTTC,CASASSGGTAYEQYF
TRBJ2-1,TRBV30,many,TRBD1,TGTGCCTGGAGCCCCGGGACAGGGCCTCTGGGGAATGAGCAGTTCTTC,CAWSPGTGPLGNEQFF
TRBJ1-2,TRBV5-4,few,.,TGTGCCAGCAGCTCGTCAGTCGGGCTGCCCTATGGCTACACCTTC,CASSSSVGLPYGYTF
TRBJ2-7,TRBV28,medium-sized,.,TGTGCCAGCAGTTTACTGACACCCCAACGGGGCTACGAGCAGTACTTC,CASSLLTPQRGYEQYF
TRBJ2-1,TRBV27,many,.,TGTGCCAGCAGTTTATACCCGATAATTGGCGCGGGTGGGAATGAGCAGTTCTTC,CASSLYPIIGAGGNEQFF
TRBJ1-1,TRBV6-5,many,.,TGTGCCAGCAGCCCCGGGTTCACTGAAGCTTTCTTT,CASSPGFTEAFF
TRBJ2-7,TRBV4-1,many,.,TGCGCCAGCAGCCAAGATCGGGAAGTGGGATACTACGAGCAGTACTTC,CASSQDREVGYYEQYF
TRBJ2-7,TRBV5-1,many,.,TGCGCCAGCAGCTTAGCAGGGTTGAGCGAGCAGTACTTC,CASSLAGLSEQYF
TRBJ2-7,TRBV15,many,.,TGTGCCACCAGCAGAGGGACGCTGCCCTACGAGCAGTACTTC,CATSRGTLPYEQYF
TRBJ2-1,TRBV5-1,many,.,TGCGCCAGCAGCATACTCGACAGATCCGAGCAGTTCTTC,CASSILDRSEQFF
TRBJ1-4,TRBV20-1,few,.,TGCAGTCTTTACGGGGGCTTGGCTAATGAAAAACTGTTTTTT,CSLYGGLANEKLFF
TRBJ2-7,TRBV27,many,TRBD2,TGTGCCAGCAGGACTAGCGGGGCCTACGAGCAGTACTTC,CASRTSGAYEQYF
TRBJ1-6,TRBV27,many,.,TGTGCCAGCAGTTTCGGGTACAATTCACCCCTCCACTTT,CASSFGYNSPLHF